Shown below are 19 T cell receptor beta chains from a single sample sequenced in a study of blood T cell repertoires in COVID-19. Sequencing used immunoSEQ multiplex PCR; TCRdb keeps in-frame clones, though not all of them. This table holds around 300,000 clones, 86% found once. Sequencing used peripheral blood. The receptors were sampled from a woman in her thirties who had recovered from COVID-19.

A note on this clone: The identical CDR3 is also encoded by other nucleotide sequences in the sample. The genes are TRBV12-3 or TRBV12-4 and TRBJ2-2; TRBD2 might be the D (6 bases). The V gene lost 3 bases and the J gene lost 4 bases, with 6 bases spanning the gap. The CDR3 has 13 residues. In DNA, the CDR3 is TGTGCCAGCAGTTTGGGGGGCACCGGGGAGCTGTTTTTT. The encoded protein is CASSLGGTGELFF.

The chain employs TRBV28 and TRBJ2-3; TRBD2 might be the D (6 bases). Germline assignment: CDR1 MDHEN and CDR2 SYDVKM. The CDR3 runs to 18 residues. The V end lost 6 bases, the J end lost 3 bases, and 25 bases lay between the germline ends. CDR3 residues: CASSPVWAGLSPTDTQYF. The CDR3 DNA reads as TGTGCCAGCAGCCCGGTATGGGCGGGGCTGAGTCCGACAGATACGCAGTATTTT.

The rearrangement links TRBV2 to TRBJ2-1, with D tentatively TRBD1 (7 bases). The V gene's germline CDR1 is SNHLY and CDR2 FYNNEI. The germline V and J ends were trimmed by 9 bases and 7 bases, with 16 bases remaining between them. This CDR3 spans 13 amino acids. In DNA, the CDR3 is TGTGCCAGGACGGAGGGACAGAGAAATGAGCAGTTCTTC. Protein product: CARTEGQRNEQFF.

This clone appeared once. This sequence joins TRBV5-1 and TRBJ2-5; 7 nucleotides match TRBD1. The V segment lost 2 bases and the J segment 2 bases; nucleotides outside the gene matches: 3. Germline V gene data show CDR1 as SGHRS and CDR2 as YFSETQ. The CDR3 is made up of 14 amino acids. This chain's CDR3 is CASSFQGQQETQYF. In DNA, the CDR3 is TGCGCCAGCAGCTTCCAGGGACAGCAAGAGACCCAGTACTTC.

The J gene is TRBJ1-2, the V gene TRBV21-1; TRBD1, the table's D call, lacks a check against the DNA. TRBV21-1 is a pseudogene. This CDR3 is built from 16 residues. The CDR3 sequence is CASSNHPGQAIYGYTF. The CDR3 nucleotides read TGTGCCAGCAGCAACCATCCGGGACAGGCAATCTATGGCTACACCTTC.

The rearrangement joins TRBV10-1 to TRBJ2-2; 11 nucleotides line up with TRBD2. Germline values: CDR1 WNHNN, CDR2 SYGVQD (reference sequence). The length of the CDR3 is 16 residues. V gave up 7 bases and J gave up 1 base; unmatched junction bases: 5. The CDR3 is CASTQTSGENTGELFF. For the CDR3, the DNA is TGCGCCAGCACTCAGACTAGCGGGGAGAACACCGGGGAGCTGTTTTTT.

CDR3 DNA: TGTGCCAGTACGATATTCGGGACTTCCGACGAGCAGTACTTC. Its protein is CASTIFGTSDEQYF. V and J are TRBV19 and TRBJ2-7, with a weak D call TRBD2 (6 bases). The CDR3 is made up of 14 amino acids. V lost 7 bases and J lost 5, with 18 bases in between. From germline, CDR1 is LNHDA and CDR2 SQIVND (reference sequence).

The chain joins TRBV2 to TRBJ2-2, with 8 nucleotides matching TRBD1. This CDR3 has 17 residues. The germline V gene has CDR1 SNHLY and CDR2 FYNNEI. J lost 0 bases, V lost 6 bases, and 9 bases had no gene match. As DNA, the CDR3 is TGTGCCAGCAGGACCGGGACAGGCCAATCGAACACCGGGGAGCTGTTTTTT. Protein: CASRTGTGQSNTGELFF.

The genes are TRBV14 and TRBJ2-3; D is perhaps TRBD2 (6 bases). Trimming cost V 4 bases and J 8 bases, with 22 bases left between them. The CDR3 consists of 16 residues. Germline assignment: CDR1 SGHDN and CDR2 FVKESK. The CDR3 region has the DNA TGTGCCAGCAGCCTTTCGCGGGGTTATAGCACGGTTACGCAGTATTTT. Protein: CASSLSRGYSTVTQYF.

This chain uses TRBV15 with TRBJ2-1, with 12 bases fitting TRBD1. Germline V gives CDR1 LNHNV, CDR2 YYDKDF (reference sequence). Trimming removed 5 bases from V and 6 bases from J; junction bases left unmatched: 5. There are 15 residues in the CDR3. The CDR3 nucleotides read TGTGCCACCAGCGGGGGACAGGGGGCTCCCAATGAGCAGTTCTTC. Amino acids: CATSGGQGAPNEQFF.

The chain recombines TRBV27 with TRBJ2-3; 11 positions match TRBD1. CDR3 length: 14 residues. The germline V gene encodes CDR1 MNHEY and CDR2 SMNVEV (reference sequence). The V and J ends lost 6 bases and 4 bases, in that order; junction bases with no gene match: 3. The CDR3 loop reads CASRRDRGSDTQYF. The CDR3 bases are TGTGCCAGCAGGAGGGACAGGGGGTCAGATACGCAGTATTTT.

This chain joins TRBV2 and TRBJ2-7; 8 bases fit TRBD1. Trimming at V came to 6 bases and at J to 4 bases, leaving 8 bases not matched to a gene. This CDR3 has 14 residues. CDR1 SNHLY and CDR2 FYNNEI come from the germline V gene. CDR3 protein: CASSQGQDVYEQYF. CDR3 nucleotides: TGTGCCAGCAGCCAGGGACAGGACGTTTACGAGCAGTACTTC.

The gene calls are TRBV4-2 and TRBJ2-7; no firm D call. V was shortened by 4 bases and J by 0 bases, with 7 bases between the two germline ends. CDR1 is LGHNA and CDR2 is YNFKEQ in the germline V gene. This CDR3 is 13 amino acids long. This CDR3 is CASSLPSSYEQYF. For the CDR3, the DNA is TGTGCCAGCAGCCTCCCGAGCTCCTACGAGCAGTACTTC.

The gene calls are TRBV10-1 and TRBJ1-1; D not resolved. CDR1 is WNHNN, CDR2 SYGVQD, per germline (reference sequence). V was clipped by 3 bases and J by 2 bases, with 13 bases between them. The CDR3 extends over 15 amino acids. The CDR3 sequence: CASSEERRGNTEAFF. In nucleotides, the CDR3 is TGCGCCAGCAGTGAAGAGAGACGGGGTAACACTGAAGCTTTCTTT.

The V call is TRBV6-5, the J call TRBJ2-7, with D maybe TRBD1 (6 bases). The V end lost 4 bases, the J end lost 7 bases, and 17 bases lay between the germline ends. CDR3 length: 14 amino acids. CDR1 is MNHEY, CDR2 SVGAGI, per germline. The CDR3 nucleotides read TGTGCCAGCAGTTCCGGGACAAAGATCCGGGAGCAGTACTTC. It translates to CASSSGTKIREQYF.

The CDR3 here is CASSLGVRGGELFF. For the CDR3, the DNA is TGTGCCAGCAGCCTTGGCGTCAGGGGCGGGGAGCTGTTTTTT. The chain joins TRBV16 to TRBJ2-2, with TRBD1 as a possible D gene (6 bases). CDR3 length equals 14 residues. Trimming stripped 4 bases from V and 7 bases from J, with 13 bases between. Germline loops: CDR1 KGHSY, CDR2 FQNENV.

The chain combines TRBV7-2 with TRBJ2-5; TRBD2 matches at 9 bases. The CDR3 contains 13 residues. The V gene's germline CDR1 is SGHTA and CDR2 FQGNSA. V gave up 3 bases and J gave up 5 bases; unmatched junction bases: 1. CDR3 in amino acids: CASSLREGETQYF. Here the CDR3 DNA reads TGTGCCAGCAGCTTGCGGGAGGGTGAGACCCAGTACTTC.

The chain links TRBV19 to TRBJ2-2; D possibly corresponds to TRBD1 (5 bases). The CDR3 consists of 14 residues. Germline lookup yields CDR1 LNHDA and CDR2 SQIVND (reference sequence). Trimming took off 2 bases at V and 5 bases at J, with 9 bases between the two ends. Written as DNA, the CDR3 is TGTGCCAGTAGTATAAGACAGAGAACCGGGGAGCTGTTTTTT. This sequence encodes CASSIRQRTGELFF.

This chain connects TRBV5-5 to TRBJ2-3; D possibly corresponds to TRBD1 (5 bases). CDR3 size: 14 residues. Between the trimmed V and J ends, which lost 0 bases and 6 bases, there was a span of 11 bases. The germline V gene encodes CDR1 SGHKS and CDR2 YYEKEE (reference sequence). The CDR3 reads CASSLAQGRDTQYF. The CDR3 nucleotides read TGTGCCAGCAGCTTGGCGCAGGGAAGGGATACGCAGTATTTT.